The clone carrying this T cell receptor (beta chain) was picked up a small number of times. Its target is unknown. These data originate in a study of T cell repertoires in cytomegalovirus infection. Study-level background: Indications of both CMV infection and matching HLA type were provided by public TCR beta signatures. Study-wide results and limits: Individuals carrying CMV plus the relevant HLA were identified by cumulative frequency of public TCR beta families.

The CDR3 spans 13 residues. J gave up 2 bases and V 4 bases, and 1 base lay outside the gene matches. Germline V lookup: CDR1 SGHTA, CDR2 FQGNSA. TCRdb fed the reads into MiXCR, producing one record per CDR3 protein. The sample lists about 470,000 distinct CDR3 sequences, about 39% occurring once. The receptor's source is a human donor in good health (CMV status not recorded). Some clones in this sample may be carry-over from other donors' samples. The chain carries TRBV7-2 and TRBJ2-5; 7 bases match TRBD2. Sample: cultured PBMCs, taken from culture after CMV antigen stimulation. In DNA, the CDR3 is TGTGCCAGCAGCTGGACTAGTCAAGAGACCCAGTACTTC. Translation: CASSWTSQETQYF. Combining the CDR3 with reference TRBV7-2 and TRBJ2-5 gives the whole variable domain GAGVSQSPSNKVTEKGKDVELRCDPISGHTALYWYRQSLGQGLEFLIYFQGNSAPDKSGLPSDRFSAERTGGSVSTLTIQRTQQEDSAVYLCASSWTSQETQYFGPGTRLLVL.